Below, one TCR beta chain is given with its context. What it recognizes is unknown. This entry is derived from a study of blood T cells in healthy people across ages. Study-level information: About one barcoded beta molecule per two T cells was the capture yield of template switching.

The second PCR ran 7 to 11 cycles with a sample-barcoded 5' primer and J-beta primers. In TCRdb, the 5' RACE reads were re-called with MiXCR into one record per CDR3 protein. The profile covers 870,000 or so distinct CDR3 sequences, with around 30% appearing a single time and approximately 15% taken by the ten largest. Study-wide findings and caveats: Calculation of diversity from one million T cells yielded estimates considered to be underestimates. Observed TCR beta diversity per million T cells went down as age went up. This fall followed a roughly linear course with age. Researchers report that TCR beta diversity correlated strongly with naive T cell percentage.

This clonotype was obtained from an elderly woman in good health. Sequencing was done on a sample of blood.

The CDR3 reads CASSQGGSNTEAFF. DNA for the CDR3: TGTGCCAGCAGCCAGGGGGGGTCGAACACTGAAGCTTTCTTT. The chain joins TRBV28 to TRBJ1-1; 7 bases are shared with TRBD1. Germline-derived CDR1 and CDR2 are MDHEN and SYDVKM. With 6 bases clipped from V and 1 base from J, the junction kept 5 bases outside the gene matches. The CDR3 sequence is 14 residues long.